This T cell receptor beta chain originates from a study of shared clonotypes between healthy human individuals. The CDR3 has 13 amino acids. The germline V gene encodes CDR1 GTSNPN and CDR2 SVGIG (reference sequence). The V gene end was trimmed by 5 bases and the J gene end by 8 bases; junction bases not matched to a gene: 8. Generated by immunoSEQ multiplex PCR, the TCRdb table keeps only in-frame clones and is missing some. The repertoire has 2 million to 2.5 million clones, approximately 95% of them found once; the top ten carry 0.1% to 0.15%. The sample consisted of naive CD4+ T cells sorted from blood. The subset denotes: CD45RA+ positively selected. This TCR derives from a young man in good health. J is TRBJ1-4 and V is TRBV30, with 7 positions matching TRBD1. The DNA for the CDR3 is TGTGCCTGGGAGACAGGGAAAAGCGAAAAACTGTTTTTT. Protein sequence: CAWETGKSEKLFF.